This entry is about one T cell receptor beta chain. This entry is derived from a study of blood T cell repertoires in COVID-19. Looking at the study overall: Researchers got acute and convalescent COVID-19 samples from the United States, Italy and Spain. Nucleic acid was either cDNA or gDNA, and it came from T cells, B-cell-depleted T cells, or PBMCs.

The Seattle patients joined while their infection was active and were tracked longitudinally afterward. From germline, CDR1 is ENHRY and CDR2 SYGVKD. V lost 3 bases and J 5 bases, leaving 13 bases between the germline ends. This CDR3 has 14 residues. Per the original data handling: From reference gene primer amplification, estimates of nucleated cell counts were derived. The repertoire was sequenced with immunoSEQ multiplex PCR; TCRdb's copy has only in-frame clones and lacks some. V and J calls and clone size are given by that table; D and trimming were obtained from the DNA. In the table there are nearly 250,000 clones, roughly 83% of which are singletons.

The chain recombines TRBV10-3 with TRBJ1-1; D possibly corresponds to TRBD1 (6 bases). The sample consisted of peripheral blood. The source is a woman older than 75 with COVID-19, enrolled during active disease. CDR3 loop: CAISDGQRGTEAFF. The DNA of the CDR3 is TGTGCCATCAGTGACGGACAGAGGGGAACTGAAGCTTTCTTT.